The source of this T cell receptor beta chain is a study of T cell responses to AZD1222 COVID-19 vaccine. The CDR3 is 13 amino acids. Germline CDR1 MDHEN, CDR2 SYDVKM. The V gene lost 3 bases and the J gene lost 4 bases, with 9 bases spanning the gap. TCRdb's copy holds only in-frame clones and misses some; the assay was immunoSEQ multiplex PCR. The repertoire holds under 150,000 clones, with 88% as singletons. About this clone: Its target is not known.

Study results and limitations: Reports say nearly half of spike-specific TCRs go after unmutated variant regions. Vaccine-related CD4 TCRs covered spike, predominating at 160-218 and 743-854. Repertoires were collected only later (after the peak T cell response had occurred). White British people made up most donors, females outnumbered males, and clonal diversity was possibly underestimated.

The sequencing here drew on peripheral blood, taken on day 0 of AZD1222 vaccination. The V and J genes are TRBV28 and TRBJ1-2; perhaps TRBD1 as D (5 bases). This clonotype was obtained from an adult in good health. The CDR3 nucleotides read TGTGCCAGCAGTTTGGGCAGGGTCTATGGCTACACCTTC. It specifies CASSLGRVYGYTF.